These 27 T cell receptor beta chains came from one sample sequenced in a study of blood T cell repertoires in COVID-19. Assay used: immunoSEQ multiplex PCR; TCRdb lists only in-frame clones, some missing. The table lists some 130,000 clones, about 87% of them singletons. The sequenced material came from peripheral blood. Receptor source: a human donor in a cohort sampled during active COVID-19.

The gene calls are TRBV6-5 and TRBJ2-7; TRBD2 agrees at 9 bases. CDR3 length equals 15 residues. After removal of 5 bases from V and 2 bases from J, the junction contained 7 bases not matched to a gene. The germline V gene encodes CDR1 MNHEY and CDR2 SVGAGI. CDR3 DNA: TGTGCCAGCAGTCAATATAGCGGGGGCACCTACGAGCAGTACTTC. It yields the protein CASSQYSGGTYEQYF.

This chain uses TRBV28 with TRBJ2-2; 9 bases map to TRBD2. The V gene's germline CDR1 is MDHEN and CDR2 SYDVKM. The junction had 3 bases not matched to a gene; V was cut back by 3 bases and J by 7 bases. The CDR3 runs 14 residues. CDR3 in amino acids: CASSLGSGGGELFF. In DNA form, the CDR3 reads TGTGCCAGCAGTTTGGGTAGCGGGGGCGGGGAGCTGTTTTTT.

The chain carries TRBV21-1 and TRBJ1-2; the table names TRBD1, a call not compared with the DNA. TRBV21-1 is assigned pseudogene status. CDR3 length: 15 amino acids. The DNA of the CDR3 is TGTGCCAGCAGCAAAGAAGCCAGGCCTAACTATGGCTACACCTTC. Translated, it gives CASSKEARPNYGYTF.

This clone was seen only a few times. The rearrangement links TRBV3-1 (or the pseudogene TRBV3-2) to TRBJ1-3; D gene uncertain. In germline, CDR1 is LGHDT, CDR2 YNNKEL (reference sequence). This CDR3 has 15 amino acids. Trimming stripped 4 bases from V and 0 bases from J, with 10 bases between. Written as DNA, the CDR3 is TGTGCCAGCAGCCCCGGCAGGTACTCTGGAAACACCATATATTTT. Protein: CASSPGRYSGNTIYF.

The genes are TRBV18 and TRBJ1-6; D gene uncertain. CDR1 is KGHSH and CDR2 is LQKENI in the germline V gene. With 1 base removed from V and 8 bases from J, the gap between germline ends came to 12 bases. The CDR3 loop spans 15 amino acids. The CDR3 DNA follows: TGTGCCAGCTCACCACAGGCGCCCGGGGATTCACCCCTCCACTTT. This gives the protein CASSPQAPGDSPLHF. Based on the CDR3 plus reference TRBV18 and TRBJ1-6, the full variable domain is NAGVMQNPRHLVRRRGQEARLRCSPMKGHSHVYWYRQLPEEGLKFMVYLQKENIIDESGMPKERFSAEFPKEGPSILRIQQVVRGDSAAYFCASSPQAPGDSPLHFGNGTRLTVT.

The chain combines TRBV5-4 with TRBJ2-1; D is perhaps TRBD1 (7 bases). The CDR3 runs 15 residues. Germline V CDR1 and CDR2: SGHNT, YYREEE (reference sequence). Trimming took 0 bases from V and 2 from J, leaving 9 bases between them. CDR3 amino acids: CASSLARGAYNEQFF. The DNA of the CDR3 is TGTGCCAGCAGCTTGGCCAGGGGGGCCTACAATGAGCAGTTCTTC.

This chain uses TRBV5-1 with TRBJ2-5; TRBD1 matches 7 bases. V was clipped by 5 bases and J by 5 bases; unmatched bases: 6. CDR1 and CDR2 (germline): SGHRS, YFSETQ. The CDR3 is made up of 13 amino acids. The CDR3 is CASSLQGSETQYF. In DNA form, the CDR3 reads TGCGCCAGCAGTTTACAGGGGAGTGAGACCCAGTACTTC.

The V call is TRBV3-1 (or the pseudogene TRBV3-2), the J call TRBJ1-6; D perhaps matches TRBD1 (5 bases). The CDR3 spans 16 residues. V was cut by 1 base and J by 7 bases, with 14 bases left in between. The germline V gene encodes CDR1 LGHDT and CDR2 YNNKEL (reference sequence). For the CDR3, the DNA is TGTGCCAGCAGCCAAGGCCAAGCCTGGGGCAATTCACCCCTCCACTTT. Protein product: CASSQGQAWGNSPLHF.

This rearrangement joins TRBV7-2 to TRBJ2-5, with 9 bases lining up with TRBD2. The V gene end was trimmed by 1 base and the J gene end by 3 bases; junction bases not matched to a gene: 3. This CDR3 region has 15 residues. The germline V gene has CDR1 SGHTA and CDR2 FQGNSA. The CDR3: CASSLVAGGEETQYF. The DNA of the CDR3 is TGTGCCAGCAGCTTAGTTGCGGGAGGGGAAGAGACCCAGTACTTC. The full variable domain, completed using reference TRBV7-2 and TRBJ2-5, is GAGVSQSPSNKVTEKGKDVELRCDPISGHTALYWYRQSLGQGLEFLIYFQGNSAPDKSGLPSDRFSAERTGGSVSTLTIQRTQQEDSAVYLCASSLVAGGEETQYFGPGTRLLVL.

The V and J genes are TRBV2 and TRBJ2-1; the D gene is possibly TRBD1 (6 bases). V shed 7 bases and J shed 7 bases, with 14 bases lying between them. The germline V gene has CDR1 SNHLY and CDR2 FYNNEI. CDR3 length: 13 amino acids. CDR3 nucleotides: TGTGCCAGCAAGGAAGACAGGAGGAATGAGCAGTTCTTC. Protein: CASKEDRRNEQFF.

The rearrangement links TRBV5-4 to TRBJ2-5; D ambiguous. V was shortened by 2 bases and J by 1 base, with 6 bases between the two germline ends. The CDR3 runs 13 residues. The germline V gene has CDR1 SGHNT and CDR2 YYREEE (reference sequence). The CDR3 coding sequence is TGTGCCAGCAGCTTACCGGGCCAAGAGACCCAGTACTTC. Translating gives CASSLPGQETQYF.

For this clone: One junction end disagrees with the germline gene, perhaps due to a read error. V gene TRBV2 combines with J gene TRBJ2-2; D is perhaps TRBD1 (5 bases). This CDR3 is built from 10 residues. The germline gives CDR1 SNHLY, CDR2 FYNNEI. The CDR3 coding sequence is TGTGCCAGCGGGGCCGGCGAGCTGTTTTTT. Amino acids: CASGAGELFF.

The CDR3 reads CASIGAAGNEKLFF. DNA of the CDR3: TGTGCCAGCATAGGGGCAGCCGGAAATGAAAAACTGTTTTTT. The chain links TRBV6-5 to TRBJ1-4; D is perhaps TRBD1 (5 bases). V was clipped by 7 bases and J by 5 bases, with 14 bases between them. CDR1 and CDR2 (germline): MNHEY, SVGAGI. The CDR3 runs to 14 residues.

The chain uses TRBV5-1 and TRBJ1-4; D gene unclear. CDR1 and CDR2 from the germline V gene are SGHRS and YFSETQ. The V and J ends lost 7 bases and 0 bases respectively, with 10 bases between them. This CDR3 contains 14 residues. CDR3 sequence reads: CASQEGPTNEKLFF. Written as DNA, the CDR3 is TGCGCCAGCCAGGAGGGCCCAACTAATGAAAAACTGTTTTTT.

This clone was observed at least ten times. This sequence joins TRBV11-3 and TRBJ2-2, with a possible D match to TRBD2 (5 bases). Germline values: CDR1 SGHNT, CDR2 YENEEA. V was shortened by 6 bases and J by 3 bases, with 11 bases between the two germline ends. The CDR3 is made up of 14 amino acids. The CDR3 is CASSPKRDTGELFF. The CDR3 coding sequence is TGTGCCAGCAGTCCGAAGAGGGACACCGGGGAGCTGTTTTTT.

The CDR3 spells CASSLGTAGGTGGYNEQFF. CDR3 bases: TGTGCCAGCAGCCTAGGGACGGCGGGAGGGACTGGGGGCTACAATGAGCAGTTCTTC. This chain uses TRBV7-8 with TRBJ2-1, with 9 bases fitting TRBD2. Losses at the gene ends were 5 bases for V and 3 bases for J; bases not matched to a gene: 17. Germline V gene sequence: CDR1 SGHVS, CDR2 FQNEAQ. The CDR3 consists of 19 residues.

The V and J genes are TRBV29-1 and TRBJ2-1, with 7 nucleotides matching TRBD2. CDR3 length equals 16 residues. Germline CDR1 reads SQVTM; CDR2 reads ANQGSEA. With V trimmed by 1 base and J by 5 bases, 11 bases remained unmatched. In DNA form, the CDR3 reads TGCAGCGTTGAAGGTGTTTTCCAGCGGGAAGACAATGAGCAGTTCTTC. Translation gives CSVEGVFQREDNEQFF.

The chain combines TRBV4-2 with TRBJ1-3; D remains ambiguous. The V end was cut by 1 base, the J end by 0 bases, with 16 bases between. The germline V gene encodes CDR1 LGHNA and CDR2 YNFKEQ. CDR3 size: 18 residues. This chain's CDR3 is CASSQAHNWAYSGNTIYF. The CDR3 bases are TGTGCCAGCAGCCAAGCCCATAACTGGGCCTACTCTGGAAACACCATATATTTT.

The chain links TRBV7-2 to TRBJ2-3, with 9 bases matching TRBD2. Germline lookup yields CDR1 SGHTA and CDR2 FQGNSA. This CDR3 is 17 amino acids long. V lost 6 bases, J lost 4 bases, and 14 bases stayed unmatched. Here the CDR3 reads CASRNRGRGGAADTQYF. The DNA for the CDR3 is TGTGCCAGCAGGAACCGAGGGCGCGGGGGGGCGGCAGATACGCAGTATTTT. The entire variable domain, with the rest obtained from reference TRBV7-2 and TRBJ2-3, is as follows: GAGVSQSPSNKVTEKGKDVELRCDPISGHTALYWYRQSLGQGLEFLIYFQGNSAPDKSGLPSDRFSAERTGGSVSTLTIQRTQQEDSAVYLCASRNRGRGGAADTQYFGPGTRLTVL.

The chain recombines TRBV6-5 with TRBJ2-7; 7 bases map to TRBD1. The CDR3 is 15 residues long. Germline V gene sequence: CDR1 MNHEY, CDR2 SVGAGI. J gave up 4 bases and V 4 bases, and 10 bases lay outside the gene matches. The CDR3 DNA follows: TGTGCCAGCAGTTTGTCTTGGGACAGCCTATACGAGCAGTACTTC. Translated, it gives CASSLSWDSLYEQYF.

J is TRBJ1-5 and V is TRBV6-5; D not certain. The germline CDR1 and CDR2 sequences are MNHEY and SVGAGI. CDR3 length: 13 amino acids. Trimming left V 5 bases short and J 4 bases short, with 9 bases between. The CDR3 here is CASSRGPNQPQHF. CDR3 bases: TGTGCCAGCAGTCGCGGGCCTAATCAGCCCCAGCATTTT.

The gene calls are TRBV5-6 and TRBJ1-2; D gene uncertain. The germline V gene has CDR1 SGHDT and CDR2 YYEEEE. There are 13 residues in the CDR3. CDR3 sequence reads: CASELRGNYGYTF. CDR3 coding DNA: TGTGCGTCCGAACTTCGGGGAAACTATGGCTACACCTTC.

The rearrangement uses TRBV12-3 or TRBV12-4 and TRBJ2-7; 7 nucleotides align to TRBD1. Trimming took 6 bases from V and 3 from J; bases not matched to a gene: 2. This CDR3 has 12 residues. CDR3 protein: CASRRQGYEQYF. CDR3 bases: TGTGCCAGCAGGCGACAGGGCTACGAGCAGTACTTC.

This rearrangement joins TRBV7-6 to TRBJ2-1; 14 bases are a match to TRBD2. The CDR3 extends over 16 amino acids. Germline V gene lookup returns CDR1 SGHVS and CDR2 FNYEAQ. Losses at the gene ends were 4 bases for V and 9 bases for J; bases not matched to a gene: 8. The CDR3 here is CASSSTSGGAEGEQFF. The CDR3 DNA sequence: TGTGCCAGCAGCTCGACTAGCGGGGGGGCTGAGGGTGAGCAGTTCTTC.

The chain links TRBV5-1 to TRBJ2-3, with a possible D match to TRBD2 (6 bases). The V gene's germline CDR1 is SGHRS and CDR2 YFSETQ. V shed 4 bases and J shed 2 bases, with 17 bases lying between them. This CDR3 has 16 amino acids. CDR3 in DNA: TGCGCCAGCAGCGAGTCGAGGGACTCGCACACAGATACGCAGTATTTT. This translates into CASSESRDSHTDTQYF.

This chain links TRBV7-8 with TRBJ1-1; no clear D gene. CDR3 length equals 13 residues. Trimming pared 0 bases from V and 8 bases from J, leaving 10 bases between. CDR1 and CDR2 from the germline V gene are SGHVS and FQNEAQ. CDR3 protein: CASSLALGAEAFF. The CDR3 bases are TGTGCCAGCAGCTTAGCGCTGGGAGCAGAAGCTTTCTTT.

The chain links TRBV2 to TRBJ2-7; possibly TRBD1 for D (5 bases). Trimming left V 4 bases short and J 1 base short, with 5 bases between. This CDR3 spans 12 amino acids. Germline V lookup: CDR1 SNHLY, CDR2 FYNNEI. CDR3 loop: CASSGQSYEQYF. In DNA, the CDR3 is TGTGCCAGCAGTGGACAGTCCTACGAGCAGTACTTC. The entire variable domain, with the rest obtained from reference TRBV2 and TRBJ2-7, is as follows: EPEVTQTPSHQVTQMGQEVILRCVPISNHLYFYWYRQILGQKVEFLVSFYNNEISEKSEIFDDQFSVERPDGSNFTLKIRSTKLEDSAMYFCASSGQSYEQYFGPGTRLTVT.